Described below is a single TCR beta chain sequence and its context. The data stem from a study of chemoradiotherapy in HPV16-positive cancers. The CDR3 has 15 residues. V was cut by 4 bases and J by 0 bases, with 13 bases left in between. The V gene's germline CDR1 is SGDLS and CDR2 YYNGEE. Using immunoSEQ multiplex PCR, the repertoire was profiled, and TCRdb retains in-frame clones only, with some absent. The data show around 4,800 clones, roughly 90% seen once. This sample was gathered from a patient who underwent chemoradiotherapy. The chain links TRBV9 to TRBJ1-1, with D unresolved. The TCR originated in a human donor with HPV-associated anogenital cancer. The CDR3 sequence: CASSYATEMNTEAFF. The DNA for the CDR3 is TGTGCCAGCAGCTATGCGACGGAGATGAACACTGAAGCTTTCTTT.